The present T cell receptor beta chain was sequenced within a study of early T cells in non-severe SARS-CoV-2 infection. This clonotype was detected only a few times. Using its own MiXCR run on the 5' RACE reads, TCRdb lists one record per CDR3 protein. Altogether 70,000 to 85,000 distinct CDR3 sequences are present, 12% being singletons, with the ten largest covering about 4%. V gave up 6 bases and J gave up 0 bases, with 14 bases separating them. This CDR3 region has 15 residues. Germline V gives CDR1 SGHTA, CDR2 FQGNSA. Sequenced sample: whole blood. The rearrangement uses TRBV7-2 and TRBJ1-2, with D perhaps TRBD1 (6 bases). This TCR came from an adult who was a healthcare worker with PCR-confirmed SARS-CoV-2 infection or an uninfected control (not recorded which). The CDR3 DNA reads TGTGCCAGCAGGTTGGGGGGCGCGGCTAACTATGGCTACACCTTC. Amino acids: CASRLGGAANYGYTF.